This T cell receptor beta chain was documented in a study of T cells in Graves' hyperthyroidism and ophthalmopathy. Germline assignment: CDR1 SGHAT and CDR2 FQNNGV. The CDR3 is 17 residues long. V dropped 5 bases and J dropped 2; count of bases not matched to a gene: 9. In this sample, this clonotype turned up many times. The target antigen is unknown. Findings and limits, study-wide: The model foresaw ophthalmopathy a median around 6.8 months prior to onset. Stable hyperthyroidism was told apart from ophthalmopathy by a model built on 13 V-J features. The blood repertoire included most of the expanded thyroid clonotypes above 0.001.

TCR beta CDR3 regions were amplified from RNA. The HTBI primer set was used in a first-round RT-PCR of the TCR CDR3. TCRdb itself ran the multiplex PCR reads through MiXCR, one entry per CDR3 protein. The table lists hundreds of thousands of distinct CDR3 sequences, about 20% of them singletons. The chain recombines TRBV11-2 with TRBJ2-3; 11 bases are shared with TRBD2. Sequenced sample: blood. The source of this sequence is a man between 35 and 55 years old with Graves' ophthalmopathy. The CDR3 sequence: CASSPTSGRELTDTQYF. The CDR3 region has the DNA TGTGCCAGCAGCCCTACTAGCGGGAGAGAGCTCACAGATACGCAGTATTTT. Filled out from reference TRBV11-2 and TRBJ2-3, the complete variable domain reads EAGVAQSPRYKIIEKRQSVAFWCNPISGHATLYWYQQILGQGPKLLIQFQNNGVVDDSQLPKDRFSAERLKGVDSTLKIQPAKLEDSAVYLCASSPTSGRELTDTQYFGPGTRLTVL.